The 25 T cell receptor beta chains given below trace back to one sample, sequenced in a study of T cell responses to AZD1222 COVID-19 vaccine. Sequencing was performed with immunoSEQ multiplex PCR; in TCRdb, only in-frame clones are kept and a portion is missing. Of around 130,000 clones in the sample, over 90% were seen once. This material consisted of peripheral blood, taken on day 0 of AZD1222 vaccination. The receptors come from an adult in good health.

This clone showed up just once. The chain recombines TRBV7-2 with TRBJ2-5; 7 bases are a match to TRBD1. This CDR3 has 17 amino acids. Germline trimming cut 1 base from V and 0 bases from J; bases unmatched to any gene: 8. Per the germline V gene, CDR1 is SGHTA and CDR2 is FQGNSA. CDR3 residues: CASSLVPGTEYQETQYF. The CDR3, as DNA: TGTGCCAGCAGCTTAGTCCCCGGGACAGAGTACCAAGAGACCCAGTACTTC.

CDR3 DNA: TGCGCCAGCACTCAGGGGAAGGCAGGCGAGACCCAGTACTTC. Translated, it gives CASTQGKAGETQYF. The chain couples TRBV5-1 to TRBJ2-5; D may be TRBD1 (6 bases). Trimming cost V 6 bases and J 5 bases, with 17 bases left between them. The CDR3 loop spans 14 amino acids. The germline V gene has CDR1 SGHRS and CDR2 YFSETQ.

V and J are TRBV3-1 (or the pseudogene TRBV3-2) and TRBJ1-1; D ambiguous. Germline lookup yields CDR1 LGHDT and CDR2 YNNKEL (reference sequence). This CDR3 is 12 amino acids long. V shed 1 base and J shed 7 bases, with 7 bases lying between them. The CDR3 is CASSQVWGEAFF. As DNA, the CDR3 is TGTGCCAGCAGCCAAGTATGGGGTGAAGCTTTCTTT.

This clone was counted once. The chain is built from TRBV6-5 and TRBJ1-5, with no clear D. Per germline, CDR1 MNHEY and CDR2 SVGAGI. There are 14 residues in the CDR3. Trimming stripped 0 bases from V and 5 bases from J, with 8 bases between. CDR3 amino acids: CASSYSAGDQPQHF. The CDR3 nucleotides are TGTGCCAGCAGTTACTCGGCAGGAGATCAGCCCCAGCATTTT.

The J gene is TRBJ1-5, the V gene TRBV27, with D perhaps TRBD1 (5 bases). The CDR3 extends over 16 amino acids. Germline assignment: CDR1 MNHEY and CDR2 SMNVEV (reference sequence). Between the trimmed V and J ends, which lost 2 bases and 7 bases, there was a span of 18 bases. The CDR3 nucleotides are TGTGCCAGCAGTTTAACGGCCCCAGGGCATCAGCAGCCCCAGCATTTT. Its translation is CASSLTAPGHQQPQHF.

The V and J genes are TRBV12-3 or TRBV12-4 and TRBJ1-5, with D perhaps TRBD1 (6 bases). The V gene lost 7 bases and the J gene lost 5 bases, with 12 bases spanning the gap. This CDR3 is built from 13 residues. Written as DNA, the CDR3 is TGTGCCAGCAAACAGGGTGGTTATCAGCCCCAGCATTTT. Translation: CASKQGGYQPQHF.

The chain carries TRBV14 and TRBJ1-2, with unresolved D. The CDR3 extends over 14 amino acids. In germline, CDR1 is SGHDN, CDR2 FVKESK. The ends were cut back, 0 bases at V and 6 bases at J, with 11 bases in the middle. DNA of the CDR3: TGTGCCAGCAGCCAAGAGTGGGGTGCTGATGGCTACACCTTC. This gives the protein CASSQEWGADGYTF.

The DNA of the CDR3 is TGCGCCAGCAGCCTTGACGGCTACGAGCAGTACTTC. Amino acid sequence: CASSLDGYEQYF. This chain uses TRBV4-1 with TRBJ2-7, with D unresolved. The CDR3 spans 12 residues. The V and J ends lost 4 bases and 3 bases respectively, with 7 bases between them. CDR1 MGHRA and CDR2 YSYEKL come from the germline V gene.

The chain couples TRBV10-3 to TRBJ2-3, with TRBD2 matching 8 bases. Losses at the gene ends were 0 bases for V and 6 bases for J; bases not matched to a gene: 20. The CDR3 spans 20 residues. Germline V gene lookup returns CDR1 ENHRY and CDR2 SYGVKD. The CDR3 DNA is TGTGCCATCAGTGAGTCGGGGGTAGCGGGGCTCAGCCTTGGGGTGGATACGCAGTATTTT. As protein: CAISESGVAGLSLGVDTQYF.

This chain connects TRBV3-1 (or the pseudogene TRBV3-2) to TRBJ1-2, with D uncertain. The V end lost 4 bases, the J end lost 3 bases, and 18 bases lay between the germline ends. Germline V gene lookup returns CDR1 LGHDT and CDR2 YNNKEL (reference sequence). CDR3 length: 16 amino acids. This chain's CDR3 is CASSPHGPNVDYGYTF. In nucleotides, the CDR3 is TGTGCCAGCAGCCCCCATGGGCCAAACGTGGACTATGGCTACACCTTC.

CDR3 in amino acids: CASSSNSYNEQFF. The CDR3 DNA reads as TGTGCCAGCAGCTCGAATTCCTACAATGAGCAGTTCTTC. The rearrangement joins TRBV11-3 to TRBJ2-1; D gene ambiguous. Trimming stripped 4 bases from V and 1 base from J, with 5 bases between. CDR3 length: 13 amino acids. In germline, CDR1 is SGHNT, CDR2 YENEEA. Complete variable domain (other parts from reference TRBV11-3 and TRBJ2-1): EAGVVQSPRYKIIEKKQPVAFWCNPISGHNTLYWYLQNLGQGPELLIRYENEEAVDDSQLPKDRFSAERLKGVDSTLKIQPAELGDSAVYLCASSSNSYNEQFFGPGTRLTVL.

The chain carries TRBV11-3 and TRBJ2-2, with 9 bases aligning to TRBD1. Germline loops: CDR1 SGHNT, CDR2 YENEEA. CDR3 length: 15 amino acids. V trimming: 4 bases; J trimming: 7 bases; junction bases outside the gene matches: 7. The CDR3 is CASSSGQGDIGELFF. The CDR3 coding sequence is TGTGCCAGCAGCTCGGGACAGGGAGATATCGGGGAGCTGTTTTTT.

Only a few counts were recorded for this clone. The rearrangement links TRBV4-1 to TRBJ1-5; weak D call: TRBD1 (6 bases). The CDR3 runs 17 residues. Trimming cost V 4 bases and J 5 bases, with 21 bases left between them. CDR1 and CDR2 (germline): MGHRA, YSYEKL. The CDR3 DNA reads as TGCGCCAGCAGCCGCTTTACCCGGGACAACCAGTATCAGCCCCAGCATTTT. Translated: CASSRFTRDNQYQPQHF.

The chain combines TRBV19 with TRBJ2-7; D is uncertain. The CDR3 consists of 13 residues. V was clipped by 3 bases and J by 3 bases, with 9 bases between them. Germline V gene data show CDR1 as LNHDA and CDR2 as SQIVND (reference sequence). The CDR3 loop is CASSMSHHYEQYF. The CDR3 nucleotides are TGTGCCAGTAGTATGAGCCACCACTACGAGCAGTACTTC.

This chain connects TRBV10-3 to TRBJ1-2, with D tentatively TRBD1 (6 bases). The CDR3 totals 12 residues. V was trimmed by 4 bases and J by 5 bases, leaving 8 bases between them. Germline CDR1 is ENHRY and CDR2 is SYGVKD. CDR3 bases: TGTGCCATCAGTGGACAGGAATATGGCTACACCTTC. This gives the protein CAISGQEYGYTF.

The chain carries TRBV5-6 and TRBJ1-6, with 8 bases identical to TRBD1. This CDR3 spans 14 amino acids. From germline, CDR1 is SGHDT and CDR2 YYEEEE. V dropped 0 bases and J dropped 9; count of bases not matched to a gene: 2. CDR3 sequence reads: CASSLVDRASPLHF. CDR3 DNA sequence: TGTGCCAGCAGCTTGGTGGACAGGGCTTCACCCCTCCACTTT.

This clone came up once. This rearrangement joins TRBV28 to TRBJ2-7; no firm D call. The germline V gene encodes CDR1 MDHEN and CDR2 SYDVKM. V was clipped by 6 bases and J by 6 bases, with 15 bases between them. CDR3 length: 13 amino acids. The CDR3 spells CASRPESLPEQYF. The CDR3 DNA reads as TGTGCCAGCAGACCAGAGAGTCTCCCCGAGCAGTACTTC.

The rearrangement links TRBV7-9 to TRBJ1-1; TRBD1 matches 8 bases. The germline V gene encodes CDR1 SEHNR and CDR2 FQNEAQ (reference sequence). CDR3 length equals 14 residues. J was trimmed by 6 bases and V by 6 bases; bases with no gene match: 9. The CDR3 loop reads CASRTTGGDSEAFF. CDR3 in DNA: TGTGCCAGCAGGACAACAGGGGGTGACTCTGAAGCTTTCTTT.

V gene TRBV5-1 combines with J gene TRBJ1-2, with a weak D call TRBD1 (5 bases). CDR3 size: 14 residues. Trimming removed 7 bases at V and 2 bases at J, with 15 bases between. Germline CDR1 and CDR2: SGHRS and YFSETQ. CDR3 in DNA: TGCGCCAGCTCCTCCGGGACGCCCAACTATGGCTACACCTTC. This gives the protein CASSSGTPNYGYTF.

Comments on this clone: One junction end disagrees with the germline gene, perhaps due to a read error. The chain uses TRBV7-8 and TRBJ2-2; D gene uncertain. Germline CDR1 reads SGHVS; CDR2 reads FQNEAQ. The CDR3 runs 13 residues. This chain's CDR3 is CASTAWNPGELFF. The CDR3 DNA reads TGTGCCAGCACCGCCTGGAACCCCGGGGAGCTGTTTTTT.

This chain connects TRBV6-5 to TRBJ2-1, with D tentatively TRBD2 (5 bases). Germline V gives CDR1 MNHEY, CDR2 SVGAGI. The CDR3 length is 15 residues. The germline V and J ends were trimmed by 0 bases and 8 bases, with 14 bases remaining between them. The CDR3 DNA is TGTGCCAGCAGTTACTCGACTTTAGGAGGTCATGAGCAGTTCTTC. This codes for CASSYSTLGGHEQFF.

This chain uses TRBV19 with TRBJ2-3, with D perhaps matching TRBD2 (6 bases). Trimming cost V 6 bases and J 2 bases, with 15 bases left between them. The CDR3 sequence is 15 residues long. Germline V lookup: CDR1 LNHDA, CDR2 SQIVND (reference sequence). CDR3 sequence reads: CASRTGLTNTDTQYF. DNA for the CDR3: TGTGCCAGTAGAACGGGACTGACTAACACAGATACGCAGTATTTT.

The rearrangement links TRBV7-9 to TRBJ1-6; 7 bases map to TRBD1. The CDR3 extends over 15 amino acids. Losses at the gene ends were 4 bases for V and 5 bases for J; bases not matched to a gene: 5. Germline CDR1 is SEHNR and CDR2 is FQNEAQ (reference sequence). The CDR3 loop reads CASSSRDSHNSPLHF. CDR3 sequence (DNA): TGTGCCAGCAGCTCTCGGGACAGCCATAATTCACCCCTCCACTTT. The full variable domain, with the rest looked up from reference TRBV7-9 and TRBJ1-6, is DTGVSQNPRHKITKRGQNVTFRCDPISEHNRLYWYRQTLGQGPEFLTYFQNEAQLEKSRLLSDRFSAERPKGSFSTLEIQRTEQGDSAMYLCASSSRDSHNSPLHFGNGTRLTVT.

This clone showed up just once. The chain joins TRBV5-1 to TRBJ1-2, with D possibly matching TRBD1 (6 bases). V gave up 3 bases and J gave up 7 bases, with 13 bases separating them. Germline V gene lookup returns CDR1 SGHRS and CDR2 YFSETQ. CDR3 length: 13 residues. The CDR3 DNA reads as TGCGCCAGCAGCTCTACAGGGTCCGGTGGCTACACCTTC. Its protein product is CASSSTGSGGYTF. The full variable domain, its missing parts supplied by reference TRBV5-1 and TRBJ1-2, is KAGVTQTPRYLIKTRGQQVTLSCSPISGHRSVSWYQQTPGQGLQFLFEYFSETQRNKGNFPGRFSGRQFSNSRSEMNVSTLELGDSALYLCASSSTGSGGYTFGSGTRLTVV.

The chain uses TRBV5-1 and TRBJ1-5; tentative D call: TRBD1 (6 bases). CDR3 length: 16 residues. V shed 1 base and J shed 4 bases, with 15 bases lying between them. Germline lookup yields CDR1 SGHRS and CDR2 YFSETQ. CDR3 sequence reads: CASSLYSDRNNQPQHF. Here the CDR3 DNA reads TGCGCCAGCAGCTTGTACTCGGACAGAAATAATCAGCCCCAGCATTTT.